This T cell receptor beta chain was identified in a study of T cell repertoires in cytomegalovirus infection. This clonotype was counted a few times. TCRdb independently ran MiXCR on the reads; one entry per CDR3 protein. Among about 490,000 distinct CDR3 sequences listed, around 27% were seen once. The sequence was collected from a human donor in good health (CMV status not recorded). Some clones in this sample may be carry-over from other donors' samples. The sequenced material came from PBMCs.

CDR3: CASSLAAGGSRHYGYTF. CDR3 DNA sequence: TGTGCCAGCAGCTTAGCGGCCGGGGGGTCCCGTCACTATGGCTACACCTTC. The chain recombines TRBV7-2 with TRBJ1-2; D may be TRBD1 (5 bases). CDR1 is SGHTA and CDR2 is FQGNSA in the germline V gene. This CDR3 comprises 17 residues. V lost 0 bases, J lost 3 bases, and 17 bases lay in between.